This passage covers 20 T cell receptor beta chains from one sample sequenced in a study of prognosis after radiotherapy for stage I lung cancer. Genomic DNA provided the template from which TCR beta CDR3 was amplified by two-round multiplex PCR. First-round PCR, the initial amplification, used primers specific to each TRBV and TRBJ gene. TCRdb reprocessed the multiplex PCR reads with MiXCR, giving one entry per CDR3 protein. The sample has about 16,000 distinct CDR3 sequences; more than 25% are singletons. The sample was PBMCs, taken before or after stereotactic body radiation therapy (not recorded which). These receptors were obtained from a donor at least 50 years old with non-small cell lung cancer.

In this sample, this clonotype turned up many times. CDR3 loop: CASSTGTGSQETQYF. In DNA, the CDR3 is TGTGCCAGCAGTACCGGGACAGGGTCACAAGAGACCCAGTACTTC. This chain connects TRBV6-1 to TRBJ2-5, with TRBD1 matching 9 bases. After removal of 5 bases from V and 2 bases from J, the junction contained 6 bases not matched to a gene. CDR3 size: 15 residues. Germline V gene lookup returns CDR1 MNHNS and CDR2 SASEGT.

This clonotype was seen repeatedly, ten times or more. The chain uses TRBV29-1 and TRBJ2-1, with D possibly being TRBD2 (6 bases). Between the trimmed V and J ends, which lost 8 bases and 2 bases, there was a span of 16 bases. The CDR3 runs to 14 residues. Germline CDR1 SQVTM, CDR2 ANQGSEA. The chain's CDR3 is CSSFARGPYNEQFF. The CDR3 region has the DNA TGCAGCTCGTTTGCGCGGGGCCCCTACAATGAGCAGTTCTTC.

This clonotype has a count of ten or more. The rearrangement links TRBV11-2 to TRBJ2-7; D might be TRBD1 or TRBD2, each matching 5 bases. Germline CDR1 is SGHAT and CDR2 is FQNNGV. V shed 1 base and J shed 2 bases, with 15 bases lying between them. The CDR3 covers 16 residues. The CDR3 region has the DNA TGTGCCAGCAGCTTAGGCCAATCCGGGGACCCCTACGAGCAGTACTTC. Residues: CASSLGQSGDPYEQYF.

This clonotype was detected ten times or more. The chain recombines TRBV13 with TRBJ1-1; TRBD1 matches at 10 bases. Germline CDR1 and CDR2: PRHDT and FYEKMQ (reference sequence). Trimming cost V 5 bases and J 5 bases; bases outside gene matches: 8. The CDR3 covers 15 residues. The CDR3 nucleotides read TGTGCCAGCAGCACAAGACAGGGGGCGCATACTGAAGCTTTCTTT. Its protein is CASSTRQGAHTEAFF.

This clonotype showed up many times. CDR3 in amino acids: CASSVSQGGTYEQYF. In DNA form, the CDR3 reads TGTGCCAGTAGTGTGTCTCAGGGGGGAACCTACGAGCAGTACTTC. The V and J genes are TRBV19 and TRBJ2-7; D might be TRBD1 (7 bases). The germline V and J ends were trimmed by 5 bases and 2 bases, with 16 bases remaining between them. CDR3 length: 15 amino acids. Germline assignment: CDR1 LNHDA and CDR2 SQIVND (reference sequence).

In this sample, this clonotype turned up once. A read error likely explains this, since a far larger clone differs by one base. V is TRBV27 and J is TRBJ2-7; D might be TRBD2 (5 bases). The CDR3 is 14 amino acids. V lost 6 bases to trimming and J lost 6 bases, with 18 bases between them. Germline CDR1 is MNHEY and CDR2 is SMNVEV (reference sequence). The CDR3 bases are TGTGCCAGCAGACCTCTAATGACTAATCGCGAGCAGTACTTC. This translates into CASRPLMTNREQYF.

Comment on this clonotype: The junction does not match germline at one end; this may be a read error. The chain combines TRBV6-1 with TRBJ2-5, with D possibly matching TRBD2 (5 bases). In germline, CDR1 is MNHNS, CDR2 SASEGT. The CDR3 is 16 amino acids. The CDR3 sequence: CANSDPSQVGVETQYF. CDR3 nucleotide sequence: TGTGCCAACAGTGACCCCTCACAAGTGGGAGTGGAGACCCAGTACTTC.

This clonotype was seen repeatedly, ten times or more. The CDR3 reads CASRSTGQGTPYEQYF. In DNA form, the CDR3 reads TGTGCCAGCAGATCCACTGGACAGGGGACCCCCTACGAGCAGTACTTC. This chain joins TRBV11-2 and TRBJ2-7, with 9 bases matching TRBD1. The junction had 11 bases not matched to a gene; V was cut back by 6 bases and J by 2 bases. The CDR3 is 16 residues long. From germline, CDR1 is SGHAT and CDR2 FQNNGV.

This clonotype was found many times. The chain joins TRBV7-2 to TRBJ2-5; maybe TRBD1 (6 bases). The germline gives CDR1 SGHTA, CDR2 FQGNSA. This CDR3 is built from 15 residues. Between the trimmed V and J ends, which lost 5 bases and 2 bases, there was a span of 15 bases. CDR3: CASSKRFGQQETQYF. The CDR3 DNA follows: TGTGCCAGCAGCAAGCGCTTTGGACAGCAAGAGACCCAGTACTTC.

This clonotype was observed many times. V and J are TRBV4-3 and TRBJ1-5; maybe TRBD1 (5 bases). The CDR3 has 15 residues. V lost 5 bases and J lost 9, with 20 bases in between. CDR1 and CDR2 from the germline V gene are LGHNA and YSLEER. The CDR3 here is CASSAQRQPPGPQHF. CDR3 in DNA: TGCGCCAGCAGCGCACAGCGACAGCCCCCGGGGCCCCAGCATTTT.

Remarks on this clonotype: A read error is the likely source, as a far larger clone sits one nucleotide away. This rearrangement joins TRBV20-1 to TRBJ2-1; no reliable D call. V lost 1 base and J lost 10, with 8 bases in between. The CDR3 runs to 11 residues. The germline gives CDR1 DFQATT, CDR2 SNEGSKA (reference sequence). The CDR3 loop reads CSARGVDEQFF. The CDR3 bases are TGCAGTGCTAGAGGAGTCGACGAGCAGTTCTTC.

With regard to this clonotype: Being one base from a much bigger clone, this may be a read error. V is TRBV2 and J is TRBJ2-5; D not resolved. V was pared by 5 bases and J by 5 bases, with 12 bases between. The CDR3 length is 13 residues. Germline lookup yields CDR1 SNHLY and CDR2 FYNNEI. CDR3 amino acids: CASSQRDRETQYF. The CDR3 DNA follows: TGTGCCAGCAGTCAACGCGACCGGGAGACCCAGTACTTC. Looking up the rest from reference TRBV2 and TRBJ2-5 gives the full variable domain: EPEVTQTPSHQVTQMGQEVILRCVPISNHLYFYWYRQILGQKVEFLVSFYNNEISEKSEIFDDQFSVERPDGSNFTLKIRSTKLEDSAMYFCASSQRDRETQYFGPGTRLLVL.

This clonotype appeared many times. The chain couples TRBV3-1 to TRBJ1-5, with a weak D call TRBD1 (5 bases). Looked up from germline, CDR1 is LGHDT and CDR2 is YNNKEL (reference sequence). The CDR3 extends over 12 amino acids. V was pared by 4 bases and J by 10 bases, with 11 bases between. The CDR3 reads CASSPNRCPQHF. CDR3 nucleotide sequence: TGTGCCAGCAGCCCCAACAGGTGTCCCCAGCATTTT.

The table lists this clonotype with a count of one. A single base is all that separates this from a far larger clone, so a read error is likely. The V and J genes are TRBV7-9 and TRBJ2-1, with D unclear. The V gene lost 9 bases and the J gene lost 9 bases, with 12 bases spanning the gap. The CDR3 consists of 11 residues. Germline V gene data show CDR1 as SEHNR and CDR2 as FQNEAQ (reference sequence). The CDR3 reads CASVIEIEQFF. The CDR3 coding sequence is TGTGCCAGTGTGATTGAGATTGAGCAGTTCTTC.

Ten or more counts support this clonotype. The chain carries TRBV16 and TRBJ2-5; D is undetermined. The V end lost 4 bases, the J end lost 1 base, and 7 bases lay between the germline ends. CDR1 KGHSY and CDR2 FQNENV come from the germline V gene. CDR3 length: 13 amino acids. CDR3 sequence (DNA): TGTGCCAGCAGCCCCGGGCGCCAAGAGACCCAGTACTTC. It encodes CASSPGRQETQYF.

The chain couples TRBV5-1 to TRBJ2-7, with D possibly matching TRBD1 (6 bases). This CDR3 has 13 residues. The V end was cut by 7 bases, the J end by 4 bases, with 15 bases between. CDR1 is SGHRS and CDR2 is YFSETQ in the germline V gene. The CDR3 loop is CASLAQGMYEQYF. The CDR3 bases are TGCGCCAGCTTGGCTCAGGGGATGTACGAGCAGTACTTC.

In the case of this clonotype: This likely reflects a read error, since a far larger clone is one base away. The CDR3 sequence is CASSSGVAGDNEQFF. In DNA, the CDR3 is TGTGCCAGCAGCTCCGGGGTAGCGGGAGACAATGAGCAGTTCTTC. J is TRBJ2-1 and V is TRBV7-8; 9 nucleotides match TRBD2. CDR1 is SGHVS and CDR2 is FQNEAQ in the germline V gene. The length of the CDR3 is 15 residues. Trimming removed 4 bases from V and 5 bases from J; junction bases left unmatched: 6.

The table lists this clonotype with a count of one. The gene calls are TRBV7-9 and TRBJ2-5, with D perhaps given as TRBD1 or TRBD2 (5 bases each). Deletions cut 7 bases from V and 4 bases from J, with 19 bases between. The CDR3 contains 15 residues. Per germline, CDR1 SEHNR and CDR2 FQNEAQ (reference sequence). As DNA, the CDR3 is TGTGCCAGCACCACAGGACTTGCTCCTCCAGAGACCCAGTACTTC. It encodes CASTTGLAPPETQYF.

About this clonotype: This likely traces to a read error, being one base from a far larger clone. This sequence joins TRBV7-9 and TRBJ2-5; maybe TRBD1 (6 bases). CDR1 and CDR2 (germline): SEHNR, FQNEAQ (reference sequence). The CDR3 length is 16 residues. CDR3 coding DNA: TGTGCTAGCAGCCCCCACAACCGACAGGTTGGAGAGACCGAGTACTTC. It encodes CASSPHNRQVGETEYF.

About this clonotype: The conserved phenylalanine or tryptophan normally closing the CDR3 is absent here, so this likely arose from a read error. The chain is built from TRBV6-2 or TRBV6-3 and TRBJ1-3; 8 bases map to TRBD1. The CDR3 contains 13 residues. Germline V lookup: CDR1 MNHEY, CDR2 SVGEGT. Trimming at V came to 10 bases and at J to 2 bases, leaving 4 bases not matched to a gene. CDR3: CANPDRAGNTIYS. The DNA of the CDR3 is TGTGCCAACCCGGACAGGGCTGGAAACACCATATATTCT.